Following are 21 T cell receptor beta chains from one sample sequenced in a study of blood T cell repertoires in COVID-19. This table comes from immunoSEQ multiplex PCR, and its TCRdb copy is limited to in-frame clones, with some not included. Here the sample spans 200,000 to 250,000 clones, 84% being singletons. The material sequenced was PBMCs or T cells enriched from blood (not recorded which). The source of these receptors is a man in his fifties or sixties who had recovered from COVID-19.

The rearrangement uses TRBV7-3 and TRBJ2-5; perhaps TRBD2 as D (5 bases). This CDR3 contains 15 residues. The germline V and J ends were trimmed by 4 bases and 2 bases, with 14 bases remaining between them. Germline-derived CDR1 and CDR2 are SGHTA and FQGTGA. CDR3 residues: CASSSLGAPQETQYF. CDR3 DNA sequence: TGTGCCAGCAGCTCCCTGGGAGCGCCACAAGAGACCCAGTACTTC.

The table lists this clone with a count of one. The CDR3 sequence: CASSKGQGAPNTGELFF. The CDR3 region has the DNA TGTGCCAGCAGCAAAGGCCAGGGGGCCCCGAACACCGGGGAGCTGTTTTTT. The genes are TRBV21-1 and TRBJ2-2; the D segment call TRBD1 is taken from the table without a DNA check. TRBV21-1 is shown as a pseudogene. This CDR3 spans 17 amino acids.

The chain recombines TRBV5-1 with TRBJ2-1, with 7 bases matching TRBD1. The germline V gene has CDR1 SGHRS and CDR2 YFSETQ. Trimming cost V 3 bases and J 8 bases; bases outside gene matches: 11. The length of the CDR3 is 15 residues. The CDR3 protein is CASSSPSQGVYEQFF. The CDR3 DNA follows: TGCGCCAGCAGCTCCCCTAGCCAGGGGGTTTATGAGCAGTTCTTC.

The chain is built from TRBV11-2 and TRBJ1-3; unclear D gene. CDR1 is SGHAT, CDR2 FQNNGV, per germline. This CDR3 has 13 amino acids. V was pared by 2 bases and J by 7 bases, with 9 bases between. CDR3 sequence: CASSLNMANTIYF. The CDR3 DNA sequence: TGTGCCAGCAGCTTAAACATGGCTAACACCATATATTTT.

The rearrangement uses TRBV7-6 and TRBJ1-3; TRBD1 might be the D (5 bases). Trimming removed 2 bases at V and 8 bases at J, with 7 bases between. The CDR3 runs 12 residues. The germline gives CDR1 SGHVS, CDR2 FNYEAQ. The CDR3 DNA follows: TGTGCCAGCAGCTTATCGGGGGACACCATATATTTT. Residues: CASSLSGDTIYF.

This clone was detected only once. The rearrangement links TRBV5-6 to TRBJ1-2; 10 bases map to TRBD1. Germline assignment: CDR1 SGHDT and CDR2 YYEEEE. V trimming: 0 bases; J trimming: 4 bases; junction bases outside the gene matches: 6. The CDR3 is 16 amino acids. CDR3 sequence: CASSLGRDRGIYGYTF. The CDR3 bases are TGTGCCAGCAGCTTGGGTCGGGACAGGGGCATCTATGGCTACACCTTC. Looking up the rest from reference TRBV5-6 and TRBJ1-2 gives the full variable domain: DAGVTQSPTHLIKTRGQQVTLRCSPKSGHDTVSWYQQALGQGPQFIFQYYEEEERQRGNFPDRFSGHQFPNYSSELNVNALLLGDSALYLCASSLGRDRGIYGYTFGSGTRLTVV.

The rearrangement joins TRBV7-8 to TRBJ2-3; possible D gene TRBD1, 5 bases. Trimming took off 2 bases at V and 5 bases at J, with 8 bases between the two ends. Germline CDR1 SGHVS, CDR2 FQNEAQ. CDR3 length: 13 amino acids. The chain's CDR3 is CASSLRGGDTQYF. In DNA, the CDR3 is TGTGCCAGCAGCTTAAGGGGCGGAGATACGCAGTATTTT.

This chain uses TRBV25-1 with TRBJ1-2; D unresolved. Germline V lookup: CDR1 MGHDK, CDR2 SYGVNS. The CDR3 has 12 amino acids. V was shortened by 5 bases and J by 7 bases, with 11 bases between the two germline ends. The CDR3, as DNA: TGTGCCAGCAGTCGCGGCGAGGGTGGCTACACCTTC. Amino acid sequence: CASSRGEGGYTF.

This chain uses TRBV7-2 with TRBJ2-2; a possible D gene is TRBD2 (6 bases). The V end lost 8 bases, the J end lost 5 bases, and 18 bases lay between the germline ends. Germline V gene data show CDR1 as SGHTA and CDR2 as FQGNSA. This CDR3 contains 15 residues. CDR3 sequence: CASVGRRGNTGELFF. CDR3 DNA: TGTGCCAGCGTAGGGCGGCGGGGTAATACCGGGGAGCTGTTTTTT.

The chain carries TRBV28 and TRBJ2-7; the match to TRBD1 covers 8 bases. Trimming at V came to 8 bases and at J to 4 bases, leaving 7 bases not matched to a gene. This CDR3 region has 13 residues. Germline V gene data show CDR1 as MDHEN and CDR2 as SYDVKM. The CDR3 reads CASCRQGSYEQYF. The CDR3 coding sequence is TGTGCCAGCTGTCGACAGGGGAGTTACGAGCAGTACTTC.

V and J are TRBV7-9 and TRBJ2-5; TRBD2 matches 9 bases. The CDR3 is made up of 15 amino acids. The V and J ends lost 3 bases and 5 bases, in that order; junction bases with no gene match: 7. CDR1 is SEHNR, CDR2 FQNEAQ, per germline (reference sequence). In DNA, the CDR3 is TGTGCCAGCAGCTTCAGGGGACTAGCTGGGGAGACCCAGTACTTC. Amino acids: CASSFRGLAGETQYF.

This chain uses TRBV7-9 with TRBJ2-7; D is ambiguous. Germline V gene lookup returns CDR1 SEHNR and CDR2 FQNEAQ (reference sequence). The V gene lost 2 bases and the J gene lost 7 bases, with 15 bases spanning the gap. The CDR3 runs 14 residues. CDR3 amino acids: CASSLPGSVGEQYF. In DNA, the CDR3 is TGTGCCAGCAGCTTACCAGGTTCGGTTGGGGAGCAGTACTTC.

This clone has just a few counts. Other DNA sequences within the sample encode an identical CDR3. The V gene is TRBV3-1 (or the pseudogene TRBV3-2), the J gene TRBJ1-3, with D tentatively TRBD1 (6 bases). This CDR3 comprises 14 residues. V was cut by 2 bases and J by 3 bases, with 8 bases left in between. Per germline, CDR1 LGHDT and CDR2 YNNKEL (reference sequence). The CDR3 sequence is CASSQTGSGNTIYF. CDR3 in DNA: TGTGCCAGCAGCCAAACAGGGAGTGGAAACACCATATATTTT.

The chain links TRBV19 to TRBJ2-1; 7 bases are a match to TRBD2. Germline trimming cut 8 bases from V and 8 bases from J; bases unmatched to any gene: 9. This CDR3 comprises 13 residues. Germline V gene lookup returns CDR1 LNHDA and CDR2 SQIVND (reference sequence). Written as DNA, the CDR3 is TGTGCCAGTCTAAGCGGGGAGGGCTATGAGCAGTTCTTC. Translated, it gives CASLSGEGYEQFF. The full variable domain, its missing parts supplied by reference TRBV19 and TRBJ2-1, is DGGITQSPKYLFRKEGQNVTLSCEQNLNHDAMYWYRQDPGQGLRLIYYSQIVNDFQKGDIAEGYSVSREKKESFPLTVTSAQKNPTAFYLCASLSGEGYEQFFGPGTRLTVL.

V is TRBV19 and J is TRBJ1-2; 8 positions agree with TRBD1. This CDR3 region has 12 residues. Looked up from germline, CDR1 is LNHDA and CDR2 is SQIVND (reference sequence). The junction had 4 bases not matched to a gene; V was cut back by 9 bases and J by 4 bases. The CDR3 protein is CASTGTGYGYTF. The CDR3 nucleotides are TGTGCCAGCACTGGGACAGGCTATGGCTACACCTTC.

The V call is TRBV7-3, the J call TRBJ1-2; 9 bases agree with TRBD1. Looked up from germline, CDR1 is SGHTA and CDR2 is FQGTGA. There are 15 residues in the CDR3. J gave up 6 bases and V 5 bases, and 10 bases lay outside the gene matches. For the CDR3, the DNA is TGTGCCAGCAGCCCACAGGGGGACAGGGAACATGGCTACACCTTC. Its protein is CASSPQGDREHGYTF.

The sample holds a few counts of this clone. This sequence joins TRBV3-1 (or the pseudogene TRBV3-2) and TRBJ1-4; D not resolved. Germline lookup yields CDR1 LGHDT and CDR2 YNNKEL (reference sequence). This CDR3 has 15 residues. V lost 0 bases, J lost 8 bases, and 13 bases lay in between. The CDR3 loop is CASSQDGQPGEKLFF. The CDR3 coding sequence is TGTGCCAGCAGCCAAGATGGGCAACCGGGGGAAAAACTGTTTTTT.

The rearrangement joins TRBV19 to TRBJ2-5; no clear D gene. Germline V gene data show CDR1 as LNHDA and CDR2 as SQIVND (reference sequence). V was pared by 1 base and J by 5 bases, with 11 bases between. The CDR3 length is 14 residues. The CDR3 region has the DNA TGTGCCAGTAGTATAGGAGAGGTTGGGGAGACCCAGTACTTC. Translated, it gives CASSIGEVGETQYF.

V usage is TRBV11-1 and J usage is TRBJ1-1, with 8 nucleotides matching TRBD1. The CDR3 has 15 amino acids. The germline CDR1 and CDR2 sequences are SGHAT and FQDESV (reference sequence). The ends lost 5 bases at V and 4 bases at J; junction bases unmatched: 9. The CDR3 here is CASSRTGRGGTEAFF. In DNA, the CDR3 is TGTGCCAGCAGCAGGACAGGGCGGGGAGGCACTGAAGCTTTCTTT.

The table lists this clone with a few counts. This sample includes further DNA sequences coding for the same CDR3. This chain's CDR3 is CASSLVSTDTQYF. In nucleotides, the CDR3 is TGTGCCAGCAGCCTAGTAAGCACAGATACGCAGTATTTT. V gene TRBV7-9 combines with J gene TRBJ2-3; D gene ambiguous. The ends were cut back, 5 bases at V and 0 bases at J, with 6 bases in the middle. The CDR3 loop spans 13 amino acids. Germline-derived CDR1 and CDR2 are SEHNR and FQNEAQ (reference sequence). The full variable domain, with the rest looked up from reference TRBV7-9 and TRBJ2-3, is DTGVSQNPRHKITKRGQNVTFRCDPISEHNRLYWYRQTLGQGPEFLTYFQNEAQLEKSRLLSDRFSAERPKGSFSTLEIQRTEQGDSAMYLCASSLVSTDTQYFGPGTRLTVL.

This rearrangement joins TRBV2 to TRBJ1-5; perhaps TRBD1 as D (5 bases). The CDR3 runs to 15 residues. Germline CDR1 and CDR2: SNHLY and FYNNEI. Trimming took 4 bases from V and 3 from J, leaving 13 bases between them. The DNA of the CDR3 is TGTGCCAGCAGTGTAGACGGGGGAAACAATCAGCCCCAGCATTTT. This gives the protein CASSVDGGNNQPQHF.